Below, 2 T cell receptor beta chains from the same sample are listed, as sequenced in a study of blood T cell repertoires in COVID-19. The table came from immunoSEQ multiplex PCR; TCRdb's copy has only in-frame clones and leaves some out. The sample includes about 100,000 clones, roughly 92% of them seen just once. Sequencing input: peripheral blood. All receptors come from an older man with acute or convalescent COVID-19.

CDR3 sequence: CASTSGGAGYNEQFF. CDR3 in DNA: TGTGCCAGCACTAGCGGGGGGGCGGGCTACAATGAGCAGTTCTTC. The V call is TRBV6-5, the J call TRBJ2-1; 12 nucleotides match TRBD2. In germline, CDR1 is MNHEY, CDR2 SVGAGI. J lost 3 bases, V lost 7 bases, and 4 bases had no gene match. The CDR3 contains 15 residues.

This chain connects TRBV6-1 to TRBJ1-5, with 7 positions matching TRBD1. Germline values: CDR1 MNHNS, CDR2 SASEGT. This CDR3 is 13 amino acids long. J gave up 4 bases and V 8 bases, and 5 bases lay outside the gene matches. The CDR3 sequence: CASDRVGNQPQHF. The CDR3 DNA follows: TGTGCCAGCGACAGGGTCGGGAATCAGCCCCAGCATTTT.